The TCR beta chain under discussion was sequenced for a study of cytomegalovirus exposure and HLA in healthy donors. Overall study findings and caveats: Usually a TCR sequence was rare, but some public TCRs were found in many donors.

Trimming removed 5 bases from V and 0 bases from J; junction bases left unmatched: 4. The CDR3 is 16 residues long. The germline gives CDR1 SGHVS, CDR2 FNYEAQ. To note about this clone: Its antigen is not known.

It was with 60 Vbeta and 13 Jbeta primers that the PCR ran. Generated by immunoSEQ multiplex PCR, the TCRdb table keeps only in-frame clones and is missing some. Its table records some 130,000 clones. The TCR sequence derives from a woman aged 40 to 50 in good health and CMV-seropositive. Sequencing input: PBMCs. The gene calls are TRBV7-6 and TRBJ2-3; TRBD2 aligns across 11 bases. The CDR3 region has the DNA TGTGCCAGCAGCCTACTAGCGGGAGAGAGCACAGATACGCAGTATTTT. This sequence encodes CASSLLAGESTDTQYF.